A selection of T cell receptor beta chains follows, all from one sample in a study of blood T cells in healthy people across ages. TCRdb reanalysed the 5' RACE reads using MiXCR and keeps one entry per CDR3 protein. This table holds about 570,000 distinct CDR3 sequences, 27% found once. The sample consisted of blood. These receptors were collected from an older woman in good health. Each CDR3 is given with its conserved first and last residue. A D gene is named only where the DNA matches it firmly. Clone size is given for some rows only: seen once, a few or many times, or a class if the clone is expanded.

V gene,clone size,CDR3 length,D gene,J gene,CDR3 DNA,CDR3 protein
TRBV5-6,few,16,NA,TRBJ1-2,TGTGCCAGCAGCTACGGGGCGCGACTTACCAATTATGGCTACACCTTC,CASSYGARLTNYGYTF
TRBV28,NA,17,TRBD1,TRBJ1-2,TGTGCCAGCAGTGTACCGGGACAGGGGGGCGCTAACTATGGCTACACCTTC,CASSVPGQGGANYGYTF
TRBV11-1,NA,17,TRBD2,TRBJ2-1,TGTGCCAGCAGCTTATGGGGTCTAGCGGGAGCGTGGGATGAGCAGTTCTTC,CASSLWGLAGAWDEQFF
TRBV7-3,NA,13,NA,TRBJ2-5,TGTGCCAGCAGCTTAGAGGGGTCTGGGGAGCAGTACTTC,CASSLEGSGEQYF
TRBV6-5,NA,15,TRBD1,TRBJ1-2,TGTGCCAGCAGTTACTCTGGCAGGGGGAACTATGGCTACACCTTC,CASSYSGRGNYGYTF
TRBV4-1,few,13,NA,TRBJ2-7,TGCGCCAGCAGCCAAGGTCGAGCAAGCGAGCAGTACTTC,CASSQGRASEQYF
TRBV7-9,many,15,NA,TRBJ2-5,TGCGCCAGCAGCTTGGCACTCGGACAGCAAGAGACCCAGTACTTC,CASSLALGQQETQYF
TRBV7-2,few,15,NA,TRBJ2-5,TGTGCCAGCAGCTTAGTCGCTAGGTTTGAGGAGACCCAGTACTTC,CASSLVARFEETQYF
TRBV11-1,few,15,TRBD2,TRBJ2-7,TGTGCCAGCAGCTTGTCGACTAGCGGGAGATACGAGCAGTACTTC,CASSLSTSGRYEQYF
TRBV5-1,NA,15,NA,TRBJ2-2,TGCGCCAGCAGCTTGAGGGAAACGAACACCGGGGAGCTGTTTTTT,CASSLRETNTGELFF
TRBV6-6,NA,13,TRBD1,TRBJ1-4,TGTGCCACCATGGACAGGGTGGGCGAAAAACTGTTTTTT,CATMDRVGEKLFF
TRBV20-1,few,13,TRBD1,TRBJ1-1,TGCAGTGCCCGGGACAGCCTGAACACTGAAGCTTTCTTT,CSARDSLNTEAFF
TRBV10-3,once,15,NA,TRBJ2-4,TGTGCCATCAGTGACGGCGGCAGGGACCCAAACATTCAGTACTTC,CAISDGGRDPNIQYF
TRBV28,NA,15,NA,TRBJ1-2,TGTGCCAGCACCCATTCCTCGGGATACGAATATGGCTACACCTTC,CASTHSSGYEYGYTF
TRBV5-1,NA,16,NA,TRBJ2-1,TGCGCCAGCAGCTTGGGCACGGACTTATATGTTAATGAGCAGTTCTTC,CASSLGTDLYVNEQFF
TRBV30,NA,15,NA,TRBJ1-2,TGTGCCTGGAGTAAGCGGGGCGCTGGTGGCTATGGCTACACCTTC,CAWSKRGAGGYGYTF
TRBV11-1,NA,12,NA,TRBJ1-1,TGTGCCAGCAGTCAGGATGCCACTGAAGCTTTCTTT,CASSQDATEAFF
TRBV6-5,NA,13,NA,TRBJ1-1,TGTGCCAGCAGCGAAGGACAATCCACTGAAGCTTTCTTT,CASSEGQSTEAFF
TRBV5-1,few,14,NA,TRBJ2-2,TGCGCCAGCCGGGCGGGGCTTTCGGCCGGGGAGCTGTTTTTT,CASRAGLSAGELFF
TRBV2,NA,13,TRBD1,TRBJ1-2,TGTGCCAGCACCCTACAGGGGGCTCATGGCTACACCTTC,CASTLQGAHGYTF
TRBV7-2,NA,16,NA,TRBJ2-5,TGTGCCAGCAGCGCCCGGTTGGGAACGGAGGAGGAGACCCAGTACTTC,CASSARLGTEEETQYF
TRBV7-9,few,13,TRBD2,TRBJ2-1,TGTGCCTGCAGCTCTCTCCTAGCGGACAAGCAGTTCTTC,CACSSLLADKQFF
TRBV7-2,few,13,NA,TRBJ2-1,TGTGCCAGCGGCCGAGGGCCAAACAATGAGCAGTTCTTC,CASGRGPNNEQFF
TRBV5-1,once,14,NA,TRBJ1-4,TGCGCCAGCAGCCTCACAGAGGGCGCCGAAAAACTGTTTTTT,CASSLTEGAEKLFF
TRBV20-1,NA,13,NA,TRBJ1-2,TGCAGTGCTAGTGAGGACACCTATGATGGCTACACCTTC,CSASEDTYDGYTF
TRBV12-3/TRBV12-4,NA,14,TRBD1,TRBJ2-3,TGTGCCAGCAGGAGAGGACAGGGAACGGATACGCAGTATTTT,CASRRGQGTDTQYF
TRBV11-3,NA,14,NA,TRBJ1-4,TGTGCCAGCAGCTTAGATTCCTTTAATGAAAAACTGTTTTTT,CASSLDSFNEKLFF
TRBV15,few,15,NA,TRBJ1-1,TGTGCCACCAGCAGAGAGGCAGGCTTGAACACTGAAGCTTTCTTT,CATSREAGLNTEAFF
TRBV7-6,NA,16,NA,TRBJ2-3,TGTGCCAGCAGCTTAGGGGGAGGCGGGCTTCCGGGGACGCAGTATTTT,CASSLGGGGLPGTQYF